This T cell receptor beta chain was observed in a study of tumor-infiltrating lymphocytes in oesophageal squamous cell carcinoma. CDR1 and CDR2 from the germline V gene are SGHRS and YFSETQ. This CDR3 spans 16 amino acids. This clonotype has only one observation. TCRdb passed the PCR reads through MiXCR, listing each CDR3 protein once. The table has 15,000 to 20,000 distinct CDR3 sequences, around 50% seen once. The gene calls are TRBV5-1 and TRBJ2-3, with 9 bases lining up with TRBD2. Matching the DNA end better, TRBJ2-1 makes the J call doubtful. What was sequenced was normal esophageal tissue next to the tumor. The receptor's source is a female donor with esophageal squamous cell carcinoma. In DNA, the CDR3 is TGCGCCAGCAGCTTGGGACTAGCGGATTCCTACAATGAGCAGTTCTTC. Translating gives CASSLGLADSYNEQFF.